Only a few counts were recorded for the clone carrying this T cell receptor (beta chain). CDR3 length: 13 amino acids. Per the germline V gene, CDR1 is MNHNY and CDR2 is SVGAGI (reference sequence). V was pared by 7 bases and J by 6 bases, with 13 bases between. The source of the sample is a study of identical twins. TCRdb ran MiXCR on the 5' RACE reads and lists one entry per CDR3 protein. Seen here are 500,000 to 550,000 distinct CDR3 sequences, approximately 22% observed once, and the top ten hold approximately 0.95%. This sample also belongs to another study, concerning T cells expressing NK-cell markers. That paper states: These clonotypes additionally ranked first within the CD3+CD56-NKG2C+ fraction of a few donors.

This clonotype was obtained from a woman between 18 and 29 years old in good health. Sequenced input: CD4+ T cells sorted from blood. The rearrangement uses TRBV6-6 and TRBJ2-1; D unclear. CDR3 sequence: CASTRSVSNEQFF. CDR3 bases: TGTGCCAGCACCCGGTCCGTGAGCAATGAGCAGTTCTTC.